The rows below give T cell receptor beta chains drawn from one sample of a study of blood T cell repertoires in COVID-19. Sequencing was performed with immunoSEQ multiplex PCR; in TCRdb, only in-frame clones are kept and a portion is missing. This sample has 75,000 to 100,000 clones; around 82% occur once, and the top ten carry around a fifth. Sequenced: peripheral blood. Every receptor here comes from a human donor in a cohort sampled during active COVID-19. CDR3s include the opening cysteine and the closing phenylalanine or tryptophan. Each record gives: clone size, J gene, D gene, V gene, CDR3 DNA, CDR3 protein. D genes are given only for firm matches. Only some rows state a clone size, as once, few, many or a class for expanded clones.

>few|TRBJ2-7|.|TRBV7-9
TGTGCCAGCAGCTCTGACAGACCCAAAAGCTCCTACGAGCAGTACTTC
CASSSDRPKSSYEQYF
>.|TRBJ1-6|.|TRBV19
TGTGCCAGTAGTATAAGACAGTCCTCCTATAATTCACCCCTCCACTTT
CASSIRQSSYNSPLHF
>once|TRBJ1-4|TRBD1|TRBV6-5
TGTGCCAGCACTCCAGGACAGGGGCTTGAAAAACTGTTTTTT
CASTPGQGLEKLFF
>.|TRBJ2-5|TRBD2|TRBV9
TGTGCCACCAGCGCCAGATGGGGGGGGGAGACCCAGTACTTC
CATSARWGGETQYF
>.|TRBJ1-2|TRBD1|TRBV18
TGTGCCAGCTCACCACAGGGGGCGACTCACTATGGCTACACCTTC
CASSPQGATHYGYTF
>.|TRBJ1-1|.|TRBV18
TGTGCCAGCTCAATGAGCACTGAAGCTTTCTTT
CASSMSTEAFF
>.|TRBJ1-5|.|TRBV3-1/TRBV3-2
TGTGCCAGCAGCCAAGAGCGGTTTAAGCCCCAGCATTTT
CASSQERFKPQHF
>.|TRBJ2-5|.|TRBV28
TGTGCCAGCAGTTTGGTAGGGGGAAGTGAGACCCAGTACTTC
CASSLVGGSETQYF
>.|TRBJ2-2|.|TRBV2
TGTGCCAGCAGTGAAAGACTATCGAACACCGGGGAGCTGTTTTTT
CASSERLSNTGELFF
>once|TRBJ2-3|.|TRBV19
TGTGCCAGTAGGCCCCCGGGGGGCCGAGATACGCAGTATTTT
CASRPPGGRDTQYF
>few|TRBJ1-5|.|TRBV19
TGTGCCAGTAGCGGGGGGGATCAGCCCCAGCATTTT
CASSGGDQPQHF
>.|TRBJ2-7|TRBD2|TRBV12-3/TRBV12-4
TGTGCCAGCTCCGGGGGGTACGAGCAGTACTTC
CASSGGYEQYF
>.|TRBJ1-1|.|TRBV19
TGTGCCAGTAGTATAGCGGGGGGGCAGGGTGAAGCTTTCTTT
CASSIAGGQGEAFF
>.|TRBJ1-2|.|TRBV21-1
TGTGCCAGCAGAAAAGGACAGGGCCGATCGGGGGGGACCTTC
CASRKGQGRSGGTF
>.|TRBJ2-5|TRBD1|TRBV9
TGTGCCAGCACCTTTAGCGCAGGGACAGACGAGACCCAGTACTTC
CASTFSAGTDETQYF
>.|TRBJ2-3|TRBD1|TRBV2
TGTGCCAGCAGGACAGGGGTCAGCACAGATACGCAGTATTTT
CASRTGVSTDTQYF
>.|TRBJ2-7|TRBD1|TRBV28
TGTGCCAGCAGTTTAGGGACAGGGGGCGCAACCCTCGAGCAGTACTTC
CASSLGTGGATLEQYF
>.|TRBJ2-7|TRBD1|TRBV7-9
TGTGCCAGCAGCTTAGCAACAGGGGTGATTTACGAGCAGTACTTC
CASSLATGVIYEQYF
>.|TRBJ1-5|.|TRBV12-5
TGTGCTAGTGGTTTGGTAGTAGACAGTTATAGCAATCAGCCCCAGCATTTT
CASGLVVDSYSNQPQHF
>.|TRBJ1-1|.|TRBV12-3/TRBV12-4
TGTGCCAGCAGTTTCCGTTCTGAAGCTTTCTTT
CASSFRSEAFF
>few|TRBJ2-1|.|TRBV6-2/TRBV6-3
TGTGCCAGCAGTTACGTCAGAGGGTCCTACAATGAGCAGTTCTTC
CASSYVRGSYNEQFF